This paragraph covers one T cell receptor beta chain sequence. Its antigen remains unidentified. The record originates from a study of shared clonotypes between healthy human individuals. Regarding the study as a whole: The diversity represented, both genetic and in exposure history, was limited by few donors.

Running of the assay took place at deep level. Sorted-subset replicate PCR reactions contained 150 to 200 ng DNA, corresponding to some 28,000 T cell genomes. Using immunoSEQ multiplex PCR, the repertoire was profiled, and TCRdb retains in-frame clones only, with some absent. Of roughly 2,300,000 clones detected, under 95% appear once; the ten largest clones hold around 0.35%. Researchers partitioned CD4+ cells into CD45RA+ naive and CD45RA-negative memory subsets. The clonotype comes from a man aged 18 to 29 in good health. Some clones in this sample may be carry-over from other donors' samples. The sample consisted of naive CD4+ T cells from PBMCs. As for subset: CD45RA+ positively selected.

Here the CDR3 reads CASSETGANVLTF. CDR3 sequence (DNA): TGTGCCAGCAGTGAAACTGGGGCCAACGTCCTGACTTTC. This chain connects TRBV2 to TRBJ2-6, with no clear D. The V end was cut by 2 bases, the J end by 2 bases, with 1 base between. The CDR3 is 13 amino acids. CDR1 is SNHLY, CDR2 FYNNEI, per germline.